This T cell receptor beta chain was sequenced during a study of T cell changes during pregnancy in multiple sclerosis (dated 2019 in TCRdb). In the study overall: The study looked at changes in the T cell repertoire across pregnancy in women with multiple sclerosis.

CDR1 and CDR2, looked up from the germline V gene (reference sequence), are MNHEY and SMNVEV. V drops 8 bases and J drops 2 bases, leaving 13 bases in between. Its CDR3 holds 13 amino acids, cysteine through phenylalanine. Here the CDR3 DNA is all that survives: 39 bases in frame from base 1. The library was made by the immunoSEQ multiplex PCR assay. TCRdb retrieved this table from immuneACCESS and kept in-frame rearrangements only. Not all clones are present; in checked studies, unresolved V genes account for under half, and no reason is known for the remainder. For this sample the table gives over 80,000 clones, of which roughly 95% were detected only once. The ten largest clones take up 1.4% of the sample. Of note for this clone: No antigen is known for it. No base-level quality is on record; no much larger clone is a single base apart.

The clonotype was recovered from a female donor in good health, enrolled as a control in a pregnancy study. This specimen consisted of peripheral blood, obtained in the third trimester of pregnancy. The sequence links TRBV27 to TRBJ2-7, with a weak D call of TRBD2 (6 bases match). The nucleotide sequence reads TGTGCCAGCTCAAGACTAGGGGCCTACGAGCAGTACTTC. Translated, it gives CASSRLGAYEQYF.